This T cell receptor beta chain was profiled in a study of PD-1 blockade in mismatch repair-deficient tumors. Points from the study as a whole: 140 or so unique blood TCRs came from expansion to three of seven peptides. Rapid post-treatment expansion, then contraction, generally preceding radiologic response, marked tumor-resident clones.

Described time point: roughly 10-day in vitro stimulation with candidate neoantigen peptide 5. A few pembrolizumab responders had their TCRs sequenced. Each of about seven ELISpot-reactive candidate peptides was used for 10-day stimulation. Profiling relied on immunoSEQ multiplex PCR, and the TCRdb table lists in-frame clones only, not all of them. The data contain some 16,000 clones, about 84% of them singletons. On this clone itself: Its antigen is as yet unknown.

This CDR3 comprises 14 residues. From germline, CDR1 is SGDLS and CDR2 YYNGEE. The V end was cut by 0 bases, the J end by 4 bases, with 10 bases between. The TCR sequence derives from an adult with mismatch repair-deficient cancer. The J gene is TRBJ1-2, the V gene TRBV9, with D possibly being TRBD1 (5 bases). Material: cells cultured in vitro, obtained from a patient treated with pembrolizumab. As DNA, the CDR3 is TGTGCCAGCAGCGTAGAATGGGGCAGCTATGGCTACACCTTC. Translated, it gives CASSVEWGSYGYTF.